Included here is one TCR beta chain sequence, with context. This sample was taken from a study of blood T cell repertoires in COVID-19. Across the whole study: Spain, Italy and the United States supplied samples that represented acute and convalescent COVID-19. PBMCs, B-cell-depleted T cells, or T cells were the source of the cDNA or gDNA that made up the material.

CDR1 and CDR2 from the germline V gene are MDHEN and SYDVKM. Trimming removed 6 bases from V and 1 base from J; junction bases left unmatched: 3. The CDR3 loop spans 15 amino acids. In the original processing: Amplifying reference gene primers gave estimates of nucleated cell counts. Repertoires were generated with immunoSEQ multiplex PCR, while TCRdb's copy carries only in-frame clones and drops some. V and J calls plus clone size are reproduced from that table; the DNA served to infer D and trimming. The repertoire holds approximately 150,000 clones, with more than 80% as singletons. This TCR derives from a human donor in a cohort sampled during active COVID-19. The chain combines TRBV28 with TRBJ2-3; 11 positions agree with TRBD2. The source material was peripheral blood. For the CDR3, the DNA is TGTGCCAGCAGGACGACTAGCGGGGGCACAGATACGCAGTATTTT. This sequence encodes CASRTTSGGTDTQYF.